These T cell receptor beta chains were read from a single sample in a study of blood T cell repertoires in COVID-19. This table comes from immunoSEQ multiplex PCR, and its TCRdb copy is limited to in-frame clones, with some not included. The repertoire has hundreds of thousands of clones, roughly 90% of them found once; the top ten carry more than 3.5%. The material sequenced was PBMCs or T cells enriched from blood (not recorded which). These receptors came from a woman aged 30 to 39 who had recovered from COVID-19. Both conserved end residues are part of each CDR3. Fields, in order: J gene, V gene, D gene, clone size, CDR3 protein, CDR3 DNA. A D gene is named only where the DNA matches it firmly. Size tells how often a clone was seen (once, few, many) or the class of an expanded clone, and some rows leave it out.

j_call: TRBJ2-1
v_call: TRBV9
d_call: TRBD2
clone_size: once
cdr3_aa: CASSVGPSGRYNEQFF
cdr3_nt: TGTGCCAGCAGCGTAGGTCCTAGCGGGAGATACAATGAGCAGTTCTTC

j_call: TRBJ1-2
v_call: TRBV3-1/TRBV3-2
d_call: NA
clone_size: NA
cdr3_aa: CASSQDRGIGYTF
cdr3_nt: TGTGCCAGCAGCCAAGATCGCGGCATTGGCTACACCTTC

j_call: TRBJ1-2
v_call: TRBV4-3
d_call: NA
clone_size: NA
cdr3_aa: CASSQGNAGSGYGYTF
cdr3_nt: TGCGCCAGCAGCCAAGGAAATGCAGGGTCGGGCTATGGCTACACCTTC

j_call: TRBJ1-5
v_call: TRBV30
d_call: TRBD1
clone_size: NA
cdr3_aa: CAWDDRGHQPQHF
cdr3_nt: TGTGCCTGGGATGACAGGGGGCATCAGCCCCAGCATTTT

j_call: TRBJ1-2
v_call: TRBV30
d_call: NA
clone_size: few
cdr3_aa: CAWSVLRRTDGYTF
cdr3_nt: TGTGCCTGGAGTGTCCTACGTCGGACAGACGGCTACACCTTC

j_call: TRBJ1-1
v_call: TRBV4-1
d_call: NA
clone_size: NA
cdr3_aa: CASSQGITVNKMNTEAFF
cdr3_nt: TGCGCCAGCAGCCAAGGCATAACAGTAAACAAAATGAACACTGAAGCTTTCTTT

j_call: TRBJ1-1
v_call: TRBV6-1
d_call: TRBD1
clone_size: NA
cdr3_aa: CASSENRGRNTEAFF
cdr3_nt: TGTGCCAGCAGTGAGAACAGGGGTAGGAACACTGAAGCTTTCTTT

j_call: TRBJ1-5
v_call: TRBV28
d_call: TRBD1
clone_size: NA
cdr3_aa: CASSTLDRVGNQPQHF
cdr3_nt: TGTGCCAGCAGTACGTTGGACAGGGTTGGCAATCAGCCCCAGCATTTT

j_call: TRBJ2-2
v_call: TRBV7-2
d_call: TRBD1
clone_size: NA
cdr3_aa: CASSSDRAGELFF
cdr3_nt: TGTGCCAGCAGCTCGGACAGGGCCGGGGAGCTGTTTTTT

j_call: TRBJ1-1
v_call: TRBV28
d_call: NA
clone_size: NA
cdr3_aa: CASSLTGNTEAFF
cdr3_nt: TGTGCCAGCAGTCTGACAGGGAACACTGAAGCTTTCTTT

j_call: TRBJ2-5
v_call: TRBV7-2
d_call: NA
clone_size: NA
cdr3_aa: CASSLGLAVQETQYF
cdr3_nt: TGTGCCAGCAGCTTAGGGCTAGCTGTACAAGAGACCCAGTACTTC

j_call: TRBJ1-1
v_call: TRBV5-1
d_call: TRBD1
clone_size: NA
cdr3_aa: CASSQKTGFGTEAFF
cdr3_nt: TGCGCCAGCAGCCAGAAGACAGGGTTTGGCACTGAAGCTTTCTTT

j_call: TRBJ2-7
v_call: TRBV18
d_call: TRBD1
clone_size: once
cdr3_aa: CASSRPGQGVHEQYF
cdr3_nt: TGTGCCAGCTCACGGCCGGGACAGGGAGTCCACGAGCAGTACTTC

j_call: TRBJ1-1
v_call: TRBV5-1
d_call: NA
clone_size: NA
cdr3_aa: CASSLVLSGEAFF
cdr3_nt: TGCGCCAGCAGCTTGGTTTTGTCAGGGGAAGCTTTCTTT

j_call: TRBJ1-2
v_call: TRBV28
d_call: NA
clone_size: NA
cdr3_aa: CASRKNRDAGYTF
cdr3_nt: TGTGCCAGCAGGAAAAACAGGGATGCTGGCTACACCTTC

j_call: TRBJ2-1
v_call: TRBV7-3
d_call: TRBD2
clone_size: NA
cdr3_aa: CASSLASGGFNEQFF
cdr3_nt: TGTGCCAGCAGCTTAGCTAGCGGGGGGTTTAATGAGCAGTTCTTC

j_call: TRBJ1-6
v_call: TRBV7-2
d_call: NA
clone_size: NA
cdr3_aa: CASSSPGIRQLHF
cdr3_nt: TGTGCCAGCAGCTCCCCCGGGATAAGGCAACTCCACTTT

j_call: TRBJ2-1
v_call: TRBV29-1
d_call: TRBD1
clone_size: NA
cdr3_aa: CSVEGGQYNEQFF
cdr3_nt: TGCAGCGTTGAAGGGGGACAGTACAATGAGCAGTTCTTC

j_call: TRBJ2-2
v_call: TRBV2
d_call: NA
clone_size: NA
cdr3_aa: CASTAEPRGFTGELFF
cdr3_nt: TGTGCCAGCACCGCCGAACCCAGGGGATTCACCGGGGAGCTGTTTTTT

j_call: TRBJ2-1
v_call: TRBV5-4
d_call: TRBD2
clone_size: few
cdr3_aa: CASSLGRAGRDNEQFF
cdr3_nt: TGTGCCAGCAGCTTGGGACGAGCGGGAAGGGACAATGAGCAGTTCTTC

j_call: TRBJ1-1
v_call: TRBV24-1
d_call: NA
clone_size: NA
cdr3_aa: CATRDRVDAEAFF
cdr3_nt: TGTGCCACCAGGGACAGAGTGGACGCTGAAGCTTTCTTT

j_call: TRBJ1-2
v_call: TRBV30
d_call: NA
clone_size: NA
cdr3_aa: CAWKFLGAGGYTF
cdr3_nt: TGTGCCTGGAAATTTTTAGGGGCTGGTGGCTACACCTTC

j_call: TRBJ2-3
v_call: TRBV9
d_call: TRBD2
clone_size: NA
cdr3_aa: CASSPATYTGTSGTARDTQYF
cdr3_nt: TGTGCCAGCAGCCCCGCGACCTATACAGGGACTAGCGGGACTGCGCGGGATACGCAGTATTTT

j_call: TRBJ2-7
v_call: TRBV7-8
d_call: TRBD1
clone_size: NA
cdr3_aa: CASSMGQNGYEQYF
cdr3_nt: TGTGCCAGCAGCATGGGACAGAACGGATACGAGCAGTACTTC

j_call: TRBJ1-1
v_call: TRBV28
d_call: NA
clone_size: NA
cdr3_aa: CASSPTTGLGTEAFF
cdr3_nt: TGTGCCAGCAGCCCCACGACAGGCCTAGGCACTGAAGCTTTCTTT

j_call: TRBJ2-1
v_call: TRBV19
d_call: NA
clone_size: NA
cdr3_aa: CASALTSSYNEQFF
cdr3_nt: TGTGCCAGTGCCCTAACGAGCTCCTACAATGAGCAGTTCTTC

j_call: TRBJ1-1
v_call: TRBV19
d_call: TRBD1
clone_size: NA
cdr3_aa: CASTPRDRVTEAFF
cdr3_nt: TGTGCCAGTACCCCGAGGGACAGGGTAACTGAAGCTTTCTTT

j_call: TRBJ1-2
v_call: TRBV28
d_call: NA
clone_size: NA
cdr3_aa: CASSQGRRGYTF
cdr3_nt: TGTGCCAGCAGTCAAGGTCGGCGGGGCTACACCTTC

j_call: TRBJ2-3
v_call: TRBV19
d_call: TRBD2
clone_size: few
cdr3_aa: CASSIGSPSGALGDTQYF
cdr3_nt: TGTGCCAGTAGTATTGGGTCTCCTAGCGGTGCCTTGGGAGATACGCAGTATTTT

j_call: TRBJ2-3
v_call: TRBV9
d_call: TRBD1
clone_size: NA
cdr3_aa: CASSVRGGEGDTQYF
cdr3_nt: TGTGCCAGCAGCGTAAGAGGGGGCGAGGGCGATACGCAGTATTTT

j_call: TRBJ2-7
v_call: TRBV21-1
d_call: NA
clone_size: NA
cdr3_aa: CASSRLGNEQYF
cdr3_nt: TGTGCCAGCAGCAGACTAGGTAACGAGCAGTACTTC

j_call: TRBJ2-7
v_call: TRBV5-1
d_call: TRBD2
clone_size: NA
cdr3_aa: CASSTSGRASEQYF
cdr3_nt: TGCGCCAGCTCTACTAGCGGGAGGGCCTCCGAGCAGTACTTC

j_call: TRBJ2-1
v_call: TRBV18
d_call: TRBD1
clone_size: NA
cdr3_aa: CASSPGTGTEQFF
cdr3_nt: TGTGCCAGCTCACCAGGGACAGGGACTGAGCAGTTCTTC

j_call: TRBJ1-1
v_call: TRBV29-1
d_call: TRBD1
clone_size: NA
cdr3_aa: CSGAGTGGRVGTEAFF
cdr3_nt: TGCAGCGGCGCCGGGACAGGGGGCCGGGTAGGGACTGAAGCTTTCTTT

j_call: TRBJ1-1
v_call: TRBV4-3
d_call: NA
clone_size: NA
cdr3_aa: CASSQARGGREAFF
cdr3_nt: TGCGCCAGCAGCCAAGCCCGGGGGGGCCGAGAAGCTTTCTTT

j_call: TRBJ2-2
v_call: TRBV27
d_call: NA
clone_size: NA
cdr3_aa: CASRLTGLRTGELFF
cdr3_nt: TGTGCCAGCAGGCTCACAGGGTTGCGAACTGGGGAGCTGTTTTTT

j_call: TRBJ1-2
v_call: TRBV5-5
d_call: NA
clone_size: NA
cdr3_aa: CASSLVFRLENGYTF
cdr3_nt: TGTGCCAGCAGCTTGGTTTTTCGGTTGGAGAATGGCTACACCTTC